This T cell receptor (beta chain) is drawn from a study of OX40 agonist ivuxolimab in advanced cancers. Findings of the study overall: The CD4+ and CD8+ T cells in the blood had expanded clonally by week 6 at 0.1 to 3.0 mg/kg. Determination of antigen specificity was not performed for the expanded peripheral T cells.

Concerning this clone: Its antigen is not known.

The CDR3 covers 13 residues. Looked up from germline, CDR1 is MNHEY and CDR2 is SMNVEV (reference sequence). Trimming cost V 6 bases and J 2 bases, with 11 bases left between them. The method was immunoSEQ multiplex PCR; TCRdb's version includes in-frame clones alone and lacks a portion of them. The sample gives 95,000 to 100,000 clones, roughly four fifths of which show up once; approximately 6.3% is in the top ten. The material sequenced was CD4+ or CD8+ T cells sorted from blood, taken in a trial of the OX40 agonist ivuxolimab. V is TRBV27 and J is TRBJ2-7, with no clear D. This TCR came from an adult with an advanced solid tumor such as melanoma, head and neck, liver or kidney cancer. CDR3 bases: TGTGCCAGCAGGATTGGGGTAACCTACGAGCAGTACTTC. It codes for CASRIGVTYEQYF.